This T cell receptor beta chain was identified in a study of CD8+ T cells in alopecia areata (dated by TCRdb to between 2018 and 2020). Some background on the complete study: Treated patients were enrolled in an open-label pilot trial of oral tofacitinib, 5 to 10 mg twice daily, for moderate-to-severe alopecia areata. Tofacitinib was administered for 6 to 18 months, and 6 months of follow-up off drug were then conducted to assess delayed response and recurrence. High-throughput TCRbeta sequencing was used to examine T cell clonal expansion in alopecia areata in both the C3H/HeJ mouse model and human patients. Scalp tissue and sorted CD4+ and CD8+ peripheral blood T cells from patchy and totalis/universalis alopecia areata patients and from healthy controls were covered by human TCRbeta sequencing. Biopsies were taken from tofacitinib-treated patients at baseline and at 4 and 24 weeks of treatment, and a later scalp biopsy was taken in several of the tofacitinib-treated patients. Scalp clonality was compared among normal scalp (n=4), patchy alopecia areata scalp (n=8), and alopecia totalis/universalis scalp (n=8). RNA came from the PAXgene miRNA kit for fixed scalp, the miRNeasy kit for PBMCs, and the RNeasy kit for mouse skin. immunoSEQ multiplex PCR using 35 Vbeta forward primers and 13 Jbeta reverse primers was used to amplify TCRbeta CDR3 regions.

Overall results and qualifications from the work: Compared with normal scalp, lesional scalp, particularly in alopecia totalis/universalis, had higher clonality and more expanded CD8+ clones, which suggests antigenic drive. Unlike mouse skin, where gammadelta T cells dominate, normal human skin contains resident alphabeta T cells that get sequenced too, which complicates analysis of the scalp TCR repertoire. TCR sequences shared between patients were less clear than in mice, possibly partly because of HLA diversity in the patient population.

From alopecia areata patients, peripheral blood was collected along with lesional scalp punch biopsies. After PBMCs were isolated by density centrifugation and stained for CD3, CD4 and CD8, a FACSAria was used to sort CD4+ and CD8+ T cells. V loses 2 bases, J loses 3 bases, and the germline ends lie 3 bases apart. CDR1 and CDR2 are read off the germline V gene (reference sequence) as GTSNPN and SVGIG. From the cysteine through the phenylalanine, the CDR3 covers 11 amino acids. Only the CDR3 portion is preserved as DNA: 33 bases, with reading frame beginning at the first base. Receptors were amplified or captured by the immunoSEQ multiplex PCR assay. RNA was extracted from all samples and reverse transcribed into cDNA, which served as template for TCR sequencing. First-strand cDNA was synthesized using SuperScript III with a 2:1 mix of oligo-dT and random hexamers. A synthetic immune receptor repertoire was used to gauge amplification bias, and whatever bias remained was removed computationally. The original pipeline was this. Raw reads were preprocessed to remove errors, and CDR3 was defined by IMGT conventions from the conserved cysteine to phenylalanine. Clonality was computed as 1 minus the Shannon entropy, with the entropy normalized by log2 of the number of productive unique TCRs. Scalp TCRbeta sequences were cross-referenced with sorted blood CD4 and CD8 repertoires so that the CD4 or CD8 identity of scalp clones could be inferred. TCRdb obtained this table from immuneACCESS and retained in-frame rearrangements with V and J assigned. These tables miss some clones; where compared with another copy, unresolved V genes account for less than half of the shortfall, and the remainder is unexplained. Clone size and the V and J calls come from that table; the DNA yielded D and trimming. A total of some 110,000 clones appear in this sample, more than 30% of them only once. The ten largest clones represent over 3% of the sample.

As to this clone: The antigen it recognizes is unknown. Qualities for individual bases were not recorded, and no much larger clone is one base off.

The chain uses TRBV30 and TRBJ2-3, with the D segment identity uncertain. This receptor was taken from a human donor with alopecia areata. The sequencing sample was made of CD4+ T cells sorted from blood. CDR3 reads: CAWSQTDTQYF. The nucleotides are TGTGCCTGGAGTCAAACAGATACGCAGTATTTT. Supplemented by the reference TRBV30 and TRBJ2-3 proteins around the CDR3, the complete variable domain is SQTIHQWPATLVQPVGSPLSLECTVEGTSNPNLYWYRQAAGRGLQLLFYSVGIGQISSEVPQNLSASRPQDRQFILSSKKLLLSDSGFYLCAWSQTDTQYFGPGTRLTVL.